The present T cell receptor beta chain was sequenced within a study of CD8+ T cells in alopecia areata. Germline V gives CDR1 MGHRA, CDR2 YSYEKL. V shed 0 bases and J shed 0 bases, with 6 bases lying between them. The CDR3 has 15 residues. Reverse transcription of extracted RNA yielded cDNA, which provided the sequencing template. Produced via immunoSEQ multiplex PCR; TCRdb's table is partial and in-frame only. Among roughly 200,000 clones, about 48% were seen once, and the ten largest hold approximately 11%. The treatment here: oral pan-JAK inhibitor, 5-10 mg twice daily. Obtained from alopecia areata patients were lesional scalp punch biopsies along with peripheral blood. The sample holds a few counts of this clone.

V gene TRBV4-1 combines with J gene TRBJ2-4; D ambiguous. The sample was CD8+ T cells sorted from blood, taken at week 24, from a patient treated with tofacitinib. This clonotype was obtained from a human donor with alopecia areata. This CDR3 is CASSQDRGAKNIQYF. DNA for the CDR3: TGCGCCAGCAGCCAAGATCGAGGAGCCAAAAACATTCAGTACTTC.